This T cell receptor beta chain derives from a study of cytomegalovirus exposure and HLA in healthy donors. Study-level background: Within an early data release were about 85 million unique TCRs drawn from HLA-typed donors.

In the case of this clone: The antigen remains unidentified.

Overall study findings and caveats: The study recorded 150 to 200 TCR beta chains that were cytomegalovirus-associated. DRB1 showed the most TCR associations and HLA-C the fewest in a later analysis, as rates varied by HLA locus. Most TCR sequences were uncommon, yet certain public TCRs appeared in many donors.

The PCR contained 60 Vbeta and 13 Jbeta primers. Assay: immunoSEQ multiplex PCR; the TCRdb copy retains only in-frame clones and omits some. The table lists over 150,000 clones, under 85% of them singletons. The CDR3 is 19 amino acids. The chain recombines TRBV7-5 with TRBJ1-5. TRBV7-5 is a pseudogene. The specimen sequenced was PBMCs. The source is a man aged 18 to 30 in good health and CMV-seronegative. DNA for the CDR3: TGTGCCAGAAACGACACCCTATGGCGGGGAGGGTGTAGCAATCAGCCCCAGCATTTT. Amino acids: CARNDTLWRGGCSNQPQHF.